These 17 T cell receptor beta chains came from one sample sequenced in a study of CD8 T cells in Susac syndrome. After extraction with the RNeasy kit, about 0.5 to 1 ug of the RNA was reverse transcribed using random hexamers. TCRdb re-called the immunoSEQ multiplex PCR reads with MiXCR, one entry per CDR3 protein. The table lists roughly 220,000 distinct CDR3 sequences, approximately 94% of them singletons. The material sequenced was CD4+ T cells from PBMCs. Source of these receptors: a human donor with Susac syndrome.

The chain links TRBV5-1 to TRBJ1-1; TRBD1 matches 7 bases. Germline loops: CDR1 SGHRS, CDR2 YFSETQ. The CDR3 is 16 amino acids. V trimming: 0 bases; J trimming: 3 bases; junction bases outside the gene matches: 8. The DNA for the CDR3 is TGCGCCAGCAGCTTGGGGGCGAGGGGGCAGGACACTGAAGCTTTCTTT. Protein product: CASSLGARGQDTEAFF.

This chain joins TRBV12-5 and TRBJ2-5; weak D call: TRBD2 (6 bases). V was shortened by 4 bases and J by 5 bases, with 14 bases between the two germline ends. This CDR3 is 14 amino acids long. Germline-derived CDR1 and CDR2 are LGHNT and FRNRAP. In DNA, the CDR3 is TGTGCTAGTGGTTCCCCCCCTGGGGGGGAGACCCAGTACTTC. This codes for CASGSPPGGETQYF.

The CDR3 spells CASRGGEVYGYTF. The CDR3 bases are TGTGCCAGCAGAGGGGGCGAAGTCTATGGCTACACCTTC. This chain uses TRBV28 with TRBJ1-2, with 7 bases that match TRBD1. The junction had 5 bases not matched to a gene; V was cut back by 6 bases and J by 4 bases. Germline V gene sequence: CDR1 MDHEN, CDR2 SYDVKM. The CDR3 length is 13 residues.

The rearrangement links TRBV20-1 to TRBJ2-5; tentative D call: TRBD2 (5 bases). The germline CDR1 and CDR2 sequences are DFQATT and SNEGSKA (reference sequence). V was trimmed by 0 bases and J by 5 bases, leaving 16 bases between them. This CDR3 region has 15 residues. CDR3 sequence: CSARDLLGGWETQYF. The DNA of the CDR3 is TGCAGTGCTAGAGATCTACTAGGTGGTTGGGAGACCCAGTACTTC.

The chain is built from TRBV4-3 and TRBJ1-2; 9 bases are a match to TRBD1. Losses at the gene ends were 3 bases for V and 1 base for J; bases not matched to a gene: 3. CDR1 LGHNA and CDR2 YSLEER come from the germline V gene. CDR3 length equals 15 residues. CDR3 in DNA: TGCGCCAGCAGCCACGGGACAGGGAATAACTATGGCTACACCTTC. Protein product: CASSHGTGNNYGYTF.

The chain links TRBV30 to TRBJ2-2; 7 bases match TRBD2. The length of the CDR3 is 15 residues. Trimming took 4 bases from V and 4 from J; bases not matched to a gene: 9. Germline loops: CDR1 GTSNPN, CDR2 SVGIG (reference sequence). For the CDR3, the DNA is TGTGCCTGGACGGGAGGACGAAAGGGCACCGGGGAGCTGTTTTTT. This gives the protein CAWTGGRKGTGELFF.

This rearrangement joins TRBV6-2 or TRBV6-3 to TRBJ1-5; D unresolved. The length of the CDR3 is 13 residues. V lost 1 base and J lost 5, with 6 bases in between. CDR1 is MNHEY, CDR2 SVGEGT, per germline. The CDR3 protein is CASSYWVDQPQHF. CDR3 nucleotides: TGTGCCAGCAGTTACTGGGTGGATCAGCCCCAGCATTTT.

V usage is TRBV27 and J usage is TRBJ1-5, with D possibly matching TRBD1 (5 bases). CDR1 is MNHEY and CDR2 is SMNVEV in the germline V gene (reference sequence). Deletions cut 6 bases from V and 1 base from J, with 16 bases between. The CDR3 is 16 residues long. Here the CDR3 DNA reads TGTGCCAGCAGCTCAATTGCAGGGATAAGCAATCAGCCCCAGCATTTT. Its protein product is CASSSIAGISNQPQHF.

This chain uses TRBV28 with TRBJ2-1; 8 bases are a match to TRBD1. Trimming took 4 bases from V and 4 from J; bases not matched to a gene: 6. The CDR3 has 15 amino acids. In germline, CDR1 is MDHEN, CDR2 SYDVKM. CDR3 region: CASSSTTGAYNEQFF. As DNA, the CDR3 is TGTGCCAGCAGTTCCACGACAGGGGCTTACAATGAGCAGTTCTTC.

The rearrangement joins TRBV20-1 to TRBJ1-5; maybe TRBD1 (6 bases). This CDR3 has 12 amino acids. The V gene lost 2 bases and the J gene lost 5 bases, with 7 bases spanning the gap. From germline, CDR1 is DFQATT and CDR2 SNEGSKA (reference sequence). CDR3: CSARNRDQPQHF. DNA for the CDR3: TGCAGTGCTAGAAACAGGGATCAGCCCCAGCATTTT.

This chain uses TRBV18 with TRBJ2-2, with 11 bases aligning to TRBD1. The CDR3 has 17 residues. Germline loops: CDR1 KGHSH, CDR2 LQKENI. Losses at the gene ends were 2 bases for V and 2 bases for J; bases not matched to a gene: 4. The CDR3 DNA reads TGTGCCAGCTCACCAGTTGGACAGGGGGCAAACACCGGGGAGCTGTTTTTT. Translation gives CASSPVGQGANTGELFF.

This sequence joins TRBV15 and TRBJ2-3; 7 bases fit TRBD1. V trimming: 10 bases; J trimming: 0 bases; junction bases outside the gene matches: 7. The V gene's germline CDR1 is LNHNV and CDR2 YYDKDF (reference sequence). This CDR3 comprises 14 residues. CDR3 nucleotides: TGTGCCATCGGATTGGACAGGAGCACAGATACGCAGTATTTT. Translated, it gives CAIGLDRSTDTQYF.

The chain joins TRBV6-5 to TRBJ2-1, with D perhaps matching TRBD2 (6 bases). V was clipped by 2 bases and J by 2 bases, with 10 bases between them. Germline CDR1 and CDR2: MNHEY and SVGAGI. The CDR3 loop spans 15 amino acids. The CDR3 loop reads CASSYGRGAYNEQFF. The CDR3 region has the DNA TGTGCCAGCAGTTACGGGCGGGGAGCCTACAATGAGCAGTTCTTC.

This rearrangement joins TRBV20-1 to TRBJ2-1; TRBD2 might be the D (6 bases). Germline CDR1 is DFQATT and CDR2 is SNEGSKA (reference sequence). The V end lost 4 bases, the J end lost 5 bases, and 12 bases lay between the germline ends. The CDR3 spans 13 residues. Here the CDR3 reads CSATGTSDNEQFF. The DNA for the CDR3 is TGCAGTGCTACCGGGACTTCCGACAATGAGCAGTTCTTC.

The chain joins TRBV5-6 to TRBJ2-1; 9 nucleotides align to TRBD2. With 3 bases clipped from V and 1 base from J, the junction kept 8 bases outside the gene matches. The CDR3 sequence is 17 residues long. CDR1 and CDR2 (germline): SGHDT, YYEEEE. CDR3 amino acids: CASSSLAGYPSYNEQFF. DNA of the CDR3: TGTGCCAGCAGCTCCCTAGCGGGGTATCCGTCCTACAATGAGCAGTTCTTC.

The rearrangement uses TRBV6-5 and TRBJ2-7; a possible D gene is TRBD1 (5 bases). The CDR3 is 13 amino acids. Germline assignment: CDR1 MNHEY and CDR2 SVGAGI. Trimming stripped 6 bases from V and 6 bases from J, with 15 bases between. The CDR3 sequence is CASRLRSTGEQYF. CDR3 sequence (DNA): TGTGCCAGCAGACTTAGGTCCACAGGCGAGCAGTACTTC.

The rearrangement links TRBV28 to TRBJ2-1; 10 nucleotides match TRBD2. Germline V gene data show CDR1 as MDHEN and CDR2 as SYDVKM. The trim removed 6 bases at V and 4 bases at J, leaving 6 bases unmatched. This CDR3 region has 15 residues. CDR3 bases: TGTGCCAGCAGCCCCGGACTAGCGGCATACAATGAGCAGTTCTTC. It codes for CASSPGLAAYNEQFF.